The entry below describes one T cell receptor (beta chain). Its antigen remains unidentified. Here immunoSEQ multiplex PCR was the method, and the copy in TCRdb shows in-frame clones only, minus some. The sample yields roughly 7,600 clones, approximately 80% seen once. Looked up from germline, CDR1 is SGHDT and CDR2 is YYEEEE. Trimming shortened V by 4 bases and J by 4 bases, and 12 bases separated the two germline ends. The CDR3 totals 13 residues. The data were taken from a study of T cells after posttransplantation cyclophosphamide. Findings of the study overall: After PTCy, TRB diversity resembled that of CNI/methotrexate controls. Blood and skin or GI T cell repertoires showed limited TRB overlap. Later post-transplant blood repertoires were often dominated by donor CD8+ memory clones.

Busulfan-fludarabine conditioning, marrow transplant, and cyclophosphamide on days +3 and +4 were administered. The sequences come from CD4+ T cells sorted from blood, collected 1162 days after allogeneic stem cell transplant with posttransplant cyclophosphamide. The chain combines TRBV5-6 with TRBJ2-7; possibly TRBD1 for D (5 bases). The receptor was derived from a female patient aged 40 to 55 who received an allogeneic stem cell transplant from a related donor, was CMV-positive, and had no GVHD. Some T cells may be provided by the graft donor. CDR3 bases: TGTGCCAGCAGCCCTGACAGTTTATACGAGCAGTACTTC. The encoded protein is CASSPDSLYEQYF.